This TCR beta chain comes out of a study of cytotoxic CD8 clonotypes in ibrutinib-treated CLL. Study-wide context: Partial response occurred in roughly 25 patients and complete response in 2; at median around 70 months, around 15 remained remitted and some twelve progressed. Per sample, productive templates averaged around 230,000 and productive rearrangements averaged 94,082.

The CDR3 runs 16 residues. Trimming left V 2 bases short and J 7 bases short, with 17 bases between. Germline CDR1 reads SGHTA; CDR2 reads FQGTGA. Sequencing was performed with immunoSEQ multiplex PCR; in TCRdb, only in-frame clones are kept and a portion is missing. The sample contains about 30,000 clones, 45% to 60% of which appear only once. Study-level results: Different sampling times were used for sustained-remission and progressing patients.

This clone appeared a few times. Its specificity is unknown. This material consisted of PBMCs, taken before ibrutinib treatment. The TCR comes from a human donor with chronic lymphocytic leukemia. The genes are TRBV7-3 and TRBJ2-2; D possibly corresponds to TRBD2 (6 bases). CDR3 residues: CASSLSPGGVGGELFF. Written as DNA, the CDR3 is TGTGCCAGCAGCTTATCCCCCGGGGGAGTCGGCGGGGAGCTGTTTTTT.